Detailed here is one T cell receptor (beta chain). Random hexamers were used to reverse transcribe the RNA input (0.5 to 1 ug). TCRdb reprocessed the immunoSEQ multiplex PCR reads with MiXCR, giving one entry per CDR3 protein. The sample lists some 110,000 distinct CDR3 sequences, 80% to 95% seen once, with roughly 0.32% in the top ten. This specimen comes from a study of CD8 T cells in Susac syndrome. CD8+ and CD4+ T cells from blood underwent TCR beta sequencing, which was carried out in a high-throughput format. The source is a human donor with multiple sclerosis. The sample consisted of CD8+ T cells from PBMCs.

The CDR3 DNA follows: TGTGCCAGCAGCCCACAGGGTATAAACACTGAAGCTTTCTTT. It translates to CASSPQGINTEAFF. The chain joins TRBV2 to TRBJ1-1, with D possibly being TRBD1 (6 bases). The CDR3 runs to 14 residues. Trimming took 6 bases from V and 2 from J, leaving 13 bases between them. Germline-derived CDR1 and CDR2 are SNHLY and FYNNEI. The variable domain in full, with the rest retrieved from reference TRBV2 and TRBJ1-1, is EPEVTQTPSHQVTQMGQEVILRCVPISNHLYFYWYRQILGQKVEFLVSFYNNEISEKSEIFDDQFSVERPDGSNFTLKIRSTKLEDSAMYFCASSPQGINTEAFFGQGTRLTVV.